This T cell receptor (beta chain) was captured by sequencing in a study of beta chain features in type 1 diabetes. Study-wide results and caveats: Fewer junction insertions and more nucleotide deletions appeared in type 1 diabetes patients.

Since all of the isolated RNA was reverse transcribed, expressed TCRB transcripts were what got sequenced. The method was immunoSEQ multiplex PCR; TCRdb's version includes in-frame clones alone and lacks a portion of them. The sample lists some 180,000 clones, less than 15% occurring once. V dropped 8 bases and J dropped 0 bases, with 12 bases sitting between them. Looked up from germline, CDR1 is SGDLS and CDR2 is YYNGEE. The CDR3 has 14 amino acids. This clone has just a few counts. Its antigen is still unknown. The V call is TRBV9, the J call TRBJ1-3, with D uncertain. Sequencing input: central memory CD4+ T cells from blood. This clonotype was obtained from a woman younger than 35 in good health. The CDR3 reads CASGAGSSGNTIYF. Written as DNA, the CDR3 is TGTGCCAGTGGCGCTGGGAGCTCTGGAAACACCATATATTTT.